This T cell receptor (beta chain) is drawn from a study of blood T cell repertoires in COVID-19 (dated by TCRdb to about 2020). Regarding the study in general: Collaborator samples came from the United States, Italy and Spain and covered acute and convalescent phases of COVID-19. The material from the prospective study consisted of cDNA or gDNA derived from T cells, B-cell-depleted T cells, or PBMCs. Deeply sampled blood TCRbeta repertoires from subjects exposed to, actively infected with, or recovered from COVID-19 were included in the dataset. The repertoires were made available in a free public database intended to serve as a resource for research on the immune response to SARS-CoV-2. The samples were drawn from two sources: the first 160 participants of the ongoing ImmuneRACE study, and 1,000 to 1,500 subjects contributed by 6 global collaborators. Sample metadata almost always included a de-identified subject ID, COVID-19 status, age in years and sex. Where available, HLA class I and class II types were obtained from metadata supplied by the sample provider rather than from assay-based typing. Overall study outcomes, separate from this receptor: The amount of clinical and demographic metadata varied by source and participant and was provided uncurated.

Taken from the germline V gene, the CDR1 and CDR2 loops are MGHRA and YSYEKL. From the cysteine through the phenylalanine, the CDR3 covers 14 amino acids. CDR3 DNA is the only sequence kept; it has 42 bases, read in frame from the first base. Between the V and J ends, shortened by 2 bases and 6 bases respectively, the junction contains 14 bases. The collaborating institutions used their own protocols to collect whole blood in K2EDTA tubes. For TCRbeta analysis, collaborators shipped samples as frozen whole blood, isolated PBMCs, or DNA extracted from either of those sample types. TCRbeta CDR3 regions were amplified from genomic DNA by means of the immunoSEQ Assay, a bias-controlled multiplex PCR. The paper's data handling went like this. The number of nucleated cells in each sample was estimated by amplification of reference gene primers within the assay. To quantify the absolute abundance of each unique TCRbeta CDR3 rearrangement, sequence reads were collapsed and filtered. For each sample, productive Simpson clonality was calculated as the square root of Simpson's diversity index over productive rearrangements. In its TCRdb copy, this immuneACCESS table keeps in-frame sequences only and misses some clones. Where compared with another copy, unresolved V genes explain less than half of these, and the others have no known cause. V, J and clone size are taken as reported in that table, and D and trimming were inferred from the DNA itself. This sample is represented by about 69,000 clones; 60% to 80% of them were singletons. Jointly, the top ten make up 16% of the sample.

With regard to this clone: Its antigen remains unidentified. No per-base quality is available; no much larger clone lies one base away.

This sequence uses TRBV4-1 and TRBJ2-7; the best D guess is TRBD2, with 6 bases matching. This receptor was identified in a man aged 55 to 69 with acute or convalescent COVID-19. Sequenced input: peripheral blood. The CDR3 has the sequence CASSQPGLTAEQYF. The sequenced DNA: TGCGCCAGCAGCCAACCGGGACTCACTGCCGAGCAGTACTTC.